One TCR beta chain is described in this entry. The antigen remains undetermined. This entry belongs to a study of cytomegalovirus exposure and HLA in healthy donors. Points from the study as a whole: While the bulk of TCR sequences proved rare, some public TCRs turned up in many donors. More than 150 TCR beta chains were listed as cytomegalovirus-associated.

The germline V gene has CDR1 SGHDT and CDR2 YYEEEE. The CDR3 loop spans 14 amino acids. Losses at the gene ends were 0 bases for V and 2 bases for J; bases not matched to a gene: 1. Method: immunoSEQ multiplex PCR; TCRdb's copy keeps in-frame clones and lacks some. The table has 60,000 to 80,000 clones, approximately 80% seen once. This TCR was sampled from a man aged 30 to 45 in good health and CMV-seronegative. J is TRBJ1-2 and V is TRBV5-6, with 7 bases that match TRBD1. Source material: PBMCs. As DNA, the CDR3 is TGTGCCAGCAGCTTGGGACAGGGAAACTATGGCTACACCTTC. It translates to CASSLGQGNYGYTF.